This T cell receptor beta chain stems from a study of response to subunit inactivated influenza vaccine (dated by TCRdb to 2017 to 2018). Regarding the complete study: Deep quantitative T cell receptor repertoire profiling was used in the study to track responses to a trivalent subunit inactivated influenza vaccine.

This clonotype was counted a single time. Its antigen remains unidentified. No base quality values were provided; no much bigger clone lies one nucleotide off. One read yields weak evidence. Paper-wide results and their limitations: According to the authors, only a limited number of new T cells may be recruited by each seasonal influenza vaccination.

Receptor libraries were prepared by RT-PCR. The listed sequencing device is Illumina HiSeq 2500. In-frame beta chains were kept once TCRdb had trimmed the public reads at Q25 with fastp and called clones with MiXCR. When rows share a CDR3 protein, they turn into one entry using the most common DNA and genes. The sample yields about 500,000 distinct CDR3 sequences; approximately 17% were counted once. Together, the top ten hold less than 4% of the sample. CDR3 length: 17 amino acids, cysteine to phenylalanine. Of all the DNA, just the CDR3 is kept, 51 bases in frame from base 1. The junction shows trimming of 5 bases on V and 4 bases on J, and the gene matches do not reach 14 bases of it.

The chain is encoded by TRBV12-3 or TRBV12-4 joined to TRBJ2-3; the junction holds 8 bases that match TRBD1. The sequence was obtained from a man aged 45 to 75 who received an inactivated influenza vaccine. Donor details come from another sample of the same person, matched by shared clones. The sample consisted of CD4+ T cells sorted from PBMCs, taken approximately 25 months after vaccination. The DNA sequence is as follows: TGTGCCAGCAGTCAAAACCTCAGGGGGCTCGGGGCAGATACGCAGTATTTT. Its product reads: CASSQNLRGLGADTQYF.